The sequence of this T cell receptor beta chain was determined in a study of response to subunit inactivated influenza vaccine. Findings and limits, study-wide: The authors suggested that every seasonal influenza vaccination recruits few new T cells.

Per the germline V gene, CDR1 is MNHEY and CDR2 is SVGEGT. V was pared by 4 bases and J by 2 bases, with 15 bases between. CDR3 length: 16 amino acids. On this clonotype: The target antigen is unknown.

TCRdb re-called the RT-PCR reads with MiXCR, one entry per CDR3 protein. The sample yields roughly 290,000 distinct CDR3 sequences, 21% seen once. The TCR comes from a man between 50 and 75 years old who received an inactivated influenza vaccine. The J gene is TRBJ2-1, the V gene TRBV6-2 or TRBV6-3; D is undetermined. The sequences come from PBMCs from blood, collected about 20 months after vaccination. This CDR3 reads CASSSRRRPPYNEQFF. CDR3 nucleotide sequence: TGTGCCAGCAGTTCTCGCCGGCGTCCTCCCTACAATGAGCAGTTCTTC.